This TCR beta chain came from a study of CD8+CD57+ T cells in acquired aplastic anemia. Across the study: Roughly 3 ug was the average amount of DNA from sorted CD4+ and CD8+ cells.

Profiling of TCR beta VDJ combinations and CDR3 sequences used genomic DNA as template. TCRdb analysed the reads with MiXCR anew, one entry per CDR3 protein. The sample shows approximately 98,000 distinct CDR3 sequences, 40% to 60% of them seen only once. Specimen: sorted CD4+, CD8+, or CD8+CD57+ T cells (not recorded which) from PBMCs. This clonotype was obtained from a human donor in good health, serving as a control.

CDR3 sequence: CASSYSQGANTIYF. In DNA form, the CDR3 reads TGTGCCAGCAGTTACTCGCAGGGGGCTAACACCATATATTTT. The chain combines TRBV6-5 with TRBJ1-3, with 8 bases identical to TRBD1. CDR1 is MNHEY and CDR2 is SVGAGI in the germline V gene. CDR3 length equals 14 residues. V trimming: 0 bases; J trimming: 7 bases; junction bases outside the gene matches: 2.